The sequence of this TCR beta chain was determined in a study of blood T cell repertoires in COVID-19. Study information: Samples taken during acute and convalescent COVID-19 were collected in the United States, Italy and Spain. In each case, the material was cDNA or gDNA derived from T cells, B-cell-depleted T cells, or PBMCs.

TCRdb keeps only in-frame clones here, not all; method: immunoSEQ multiplex PCR. Of 150,000 or so clones in the sample, roughly 87% were seen once. Allocation to cohorts depended on clinical history reported by the participants. In the 2 weeks before study entry, exposed participants met a COVID-19 case, which was PCR-confirmed or clinician-diagnosed. The CDR3 is 17 amino acids. Trimming at V came to 4 bases and at J to 4 bases, leaving 9 bases not matched to a gene. Germline CDR1 MNHEY, CDR2 SVGEGT. This sequence joins TRBV6-2 or TRBV6-3 and TRBJ2-1; 11 nucleotides line up with TRBD2. The sequenced material came from PBMCs or T cells enriched from blood (not recorded which). This TCR was sampled from a woman aged 40-49 years who had been exposed to COVID-19. The CDR3 nucleotides are TGTGCCAGCAGTTCCCTGACTAGCGGGAAGGTGTACAATGAGCAGTTCTTC. Protein sequence: CASSSLTSGKVYNEQFF.